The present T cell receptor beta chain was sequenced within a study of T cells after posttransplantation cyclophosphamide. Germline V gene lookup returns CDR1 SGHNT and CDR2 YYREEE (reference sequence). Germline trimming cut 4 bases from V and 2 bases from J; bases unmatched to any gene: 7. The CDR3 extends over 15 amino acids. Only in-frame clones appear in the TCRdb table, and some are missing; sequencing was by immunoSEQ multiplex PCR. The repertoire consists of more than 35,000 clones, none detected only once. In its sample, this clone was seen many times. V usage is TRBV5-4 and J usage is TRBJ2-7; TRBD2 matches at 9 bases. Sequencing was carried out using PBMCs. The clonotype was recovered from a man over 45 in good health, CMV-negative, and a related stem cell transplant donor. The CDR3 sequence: CASSHPSGKTYEQYF. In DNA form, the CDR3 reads TGTGCCAGCAGCCACCCTAGCGGGAAGACCTACGAGCAGTACTTC.